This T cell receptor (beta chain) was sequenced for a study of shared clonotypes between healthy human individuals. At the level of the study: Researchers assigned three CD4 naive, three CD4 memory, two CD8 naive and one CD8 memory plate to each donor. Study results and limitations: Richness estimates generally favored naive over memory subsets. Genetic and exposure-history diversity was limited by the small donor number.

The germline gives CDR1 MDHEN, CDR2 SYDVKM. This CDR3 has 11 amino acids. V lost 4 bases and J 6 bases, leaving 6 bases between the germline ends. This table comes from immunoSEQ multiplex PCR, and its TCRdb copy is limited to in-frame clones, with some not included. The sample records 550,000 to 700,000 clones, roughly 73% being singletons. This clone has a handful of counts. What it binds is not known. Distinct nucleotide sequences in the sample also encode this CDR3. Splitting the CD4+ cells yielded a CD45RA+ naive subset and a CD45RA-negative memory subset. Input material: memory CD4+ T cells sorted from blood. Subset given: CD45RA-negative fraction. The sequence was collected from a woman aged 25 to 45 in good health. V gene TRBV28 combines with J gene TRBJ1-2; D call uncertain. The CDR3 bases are TGTGCCAGCAGTTCTAGGGATGGCTACACCTTC. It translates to CASSSRDGYTF.